These 11 T cell receptor beta chains share one sample of origin, sequenced in a study of T cells in women clearing cervical HPV infection. Clones were read by immunoSEQ multiplex PCR, and TCRdb kept only the in-frame ones, dropping some. The repertoire table contains 25,000 to 35,000 clones. Sequenced sample: blood buffy coat. These receptors were taken from a woman between 18 and 69 years old with a cervical HPV16 infection that either progressed to CIN3+ or cleared (not recorded which).

With regard to this clone: The sequence runs out 3 residues before the end of the CDR3; the remainder is reconstructed from the germline J gene. V usage is TRBV6-1 and J usage is TRBJ2-2, with D perhaps matching TRBD2 (6 bases). The V and J ends lost 1 base and 4 bases respectively, with 10 bases between them. CDR3 length: 15 residues. Germline V lookup: CDR1 MNHNS, CDR2 SASEGT. The CDR3: CASSEGSSGTGELFF. The CDR3 bases that were read are TGTGCCAGCAGTGAAGGTAGTAGCGGCACCGGGGAG.

Of note for this clone: The observed sequence ends 3 residues before the CDR3 terminus, with the missing tail filled in from the germline J gene. The rearrangement links TRBV18 to TRBJ1-2; tentative D call: TRBD1 (6 bases). V gave up 3 bases and J gave up 4 bases, with 18 bases separating them. Germline V gene lookup returns CDR1 KGHSH and CDR2 LQKENI. The CDR3 sequence is 16 residues long. The CDR3 is CASSPFGQSLPYGYTF. The part of the CDR3 DNA that was read is TGTGCCAGCTCACCCTTCGGACAGAGTCTTCCCTATGGC.

Details on this clone: The read comes to an end 3 residues before the CDR3 does, leaving the germline J gene to fill in the end. This sequence joins TRBV12-5 and TRBJ2-1; D not resolved. V was trimmed by 4 bases and J by 7 bases, leaving 5 bases between them. The CDR3 spans 11 residues. Germline CDR1 LGHNT, CDR2 FRNRAP. The CDR3 bases that were read are TGTGCTAGTGGTTCGGGTAATGAG. Translation: CASGSGNE. The entire CDR3 reads CASGSGNEQFF.

A note on this clone: The missing CDR3 end, 3 residues past where the read stops, is filled in from the germline J gene. The chain couples TRBV7-2 to TRBJ2-7, with 7 bases aligning to TRBD2. Germline V lookup: CDR1 SGHTA, CDR2 FQGNSA. V shed 4 bases and J 3 bases; nucleotides not matched to a gene: 3. This CDR3 is 13 amino acids long. The CDR3: CASSWAGVYEQYF. The part of the CDR3 DNA that was read is TGTGCCAGCAGCTGGGCGGGGGTCTACGAG.

A word on this clone: The junction does not match germline at one end; this may be a read error. With the read ending 3 residues before the CDR3 end, the germline J gene is used to fill in that end. At the DNA level, this CDR3 is encoded by other sequences in the same sample as well. The V gene is TRBV2, the J gene TRBJ1-3; TRBD1 aligns across 9 bases. The CDR3 is 15 residues long. Germline CDR1 is SNHLY and CDR2 is FYNNEI. CDR3 loop: CASSVGQGTGNTIYF. CDR3 bases read: TGTGCCAGCAGTGTGGGACAGGGCACTGGAAACACG.

On this clone: The CDR3 end is not reached by the read, which stops 3 residues before it; the germline J gene fills it in. The chain has TRBV5-4 and TRBJ2-7; TRBD1 matches at 9 bases. The CDR3 extends over 15 amino acids. Trimming cost V 1 base and J 2 bases; bases outside gene matches: 4. Germline loops: CDR1 SGHNT, CDR2 YYREEE (reference sequence). CDR3 loop: CASSLTNRGPYEQYF. CDR3 bases read: TGTGCCAGCAGCTTGACGAACAGGGGGCCCTACGAG.

A word on this clone: The read terminates 3 residues before the CDR3 end, so the remaining end is supplied by the germline J gene. This chain links TRBV5-1 with TRBJ1-2; the D gene is possibly TRBD1 (5 bases). The V and J ends lost 3 bases and 7 bases respectively, with 19 bases between them. Per the germline V gene, CDR1 is SGHRS and CDR2 is YFSETQ. The CDR3 is made up of 15 amino acids. The CDR3 sequence: CASSSLDLTGGGYTF. CDR3 DNA (partial): TGCGCCAGCAGCTCCCTTGACCTTACGGGGGGTGGC.

A remark on this clone: The read ends 3 residues early relative to the CDR3; the germline J gene fills the gap. The rearrangement links TRBV7-3 to TRBJ2-5; 10 bases match TRBD2. Germline CDR1 reads SGHTA; CDR2 reads FQGTGA. The CDR3 runs to 15 residues. The J segment lost 5 bases and the V segment lost 2 bases, leaving 5 bases of the junction unmatched. Partial CDR3 DNA: TGTGCCAGCAGCTTAGGAGCGGGGGGGCCGGAGACC. Translation: CASSLGAGGPET. The entire CDR3 protein is CASSLGAGGPETQYF.

On this clone itself: The sequence runs out 3 residues before the end of the CDR3; the remainder is reconstructed from the germline J gene. The chain carries TRBV29-1 and TRBJ2-7; 12 bases are shared with TRBD1. This CDR3 is 13 amino acids long. Germline V gives CDR1 SQVTM, CDR2 ANQGSEA. V was clipped by 7 bases and J by 6 bases; unmatched bases: 7. CDR3: CSGSGTGGGEQYF. The CDR3 bases that were read are TGCAGCGGTTCCGGGACAGGGGGCGGCGAG.

Comment on this clone: The CDR3 goes on 3 residues after the read ends, and that part is filled in from the germline J gene. J is TRBJ2-5 and V is TRBV2; 12 bases map to TRBD2. The CDR3 length is 15 residues. Trimming cost V 6 bases and J 6 bases; bases outside gene matches: 8. Germline-derived CDR1 and CDR2 are SNHLY and FYNNEI. CDR3 loop: CASRETSGGGKTQYF. The part of the CDR3 DNA that was read is TGTGCCAGCAGGGAGACTAGCGGGGGCGGTAAGACC.

The part of the CDR3 DNA that was read is TGTGCCAGCTCACTCGAGAACCCTATCTCTAGCAATCAGCCG. It specifies CASSLENPISSNQP. The whole CDR3 sequence reads CASSLENPISSNQPQYF. The chain recombines TRBV18 with TRBJ2-3; the D gene is possibly TRBD2 (5 bases). The read ends 3 residues before the CDR3 terminus; that terminus is restored from the germline J gene. In germline, CDR1 is KGHSH, CDR2 LQKENI. The CDR3 runs 17 residues. Supplemented by reference TRBV18 and TRBJ2-3, the full variable domain reads NAGVMQNPRHLVRRRGQEARLRCSPMKGHSHVYWYRQLPEEGLKFMVYLQKENIIDESGMPKERFSAEFPKEGPSILRIQQVVRGDSAAYFCASSLENPISSNQPQYFGPGTRLTVL.